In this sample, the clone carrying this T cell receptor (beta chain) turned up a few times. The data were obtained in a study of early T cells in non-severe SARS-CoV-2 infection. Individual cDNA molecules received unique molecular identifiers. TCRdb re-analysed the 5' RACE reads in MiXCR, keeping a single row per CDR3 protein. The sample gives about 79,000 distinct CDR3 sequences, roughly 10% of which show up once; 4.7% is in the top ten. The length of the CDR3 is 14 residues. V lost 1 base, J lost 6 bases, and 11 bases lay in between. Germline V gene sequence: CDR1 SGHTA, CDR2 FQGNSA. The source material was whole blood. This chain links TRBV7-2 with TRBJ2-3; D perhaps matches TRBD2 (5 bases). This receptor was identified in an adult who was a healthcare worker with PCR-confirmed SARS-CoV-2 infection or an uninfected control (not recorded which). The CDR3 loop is CASSLGSLADTQYF. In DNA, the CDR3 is TGTGCCAGCAGCTTAGGGTCCCTAGCTGATACGCAGTATTTT.